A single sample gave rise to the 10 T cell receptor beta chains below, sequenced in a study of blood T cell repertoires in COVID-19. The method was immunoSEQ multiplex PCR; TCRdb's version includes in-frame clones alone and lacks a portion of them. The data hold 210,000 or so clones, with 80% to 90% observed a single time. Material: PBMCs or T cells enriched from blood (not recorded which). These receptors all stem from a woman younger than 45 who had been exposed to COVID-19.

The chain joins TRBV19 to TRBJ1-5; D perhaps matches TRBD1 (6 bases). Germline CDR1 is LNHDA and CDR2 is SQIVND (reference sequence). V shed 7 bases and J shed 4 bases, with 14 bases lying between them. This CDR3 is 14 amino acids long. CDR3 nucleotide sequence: TGTGCCAGTATCGCTCGGACAGCTAATCAGCCCCAGCATTTT. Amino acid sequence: CASIARTANQPQHF. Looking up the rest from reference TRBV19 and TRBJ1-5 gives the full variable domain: DGGITQSPKYLFRKEGQNVTLSCEQNLNHDAMYWYRQDPGQGLRLIYYSQIVNDFQKGDIAEGYSVSREKKESFPLTVTSAQKNPTAFYLCASIARTANQPQHFGDGTRLSIL.

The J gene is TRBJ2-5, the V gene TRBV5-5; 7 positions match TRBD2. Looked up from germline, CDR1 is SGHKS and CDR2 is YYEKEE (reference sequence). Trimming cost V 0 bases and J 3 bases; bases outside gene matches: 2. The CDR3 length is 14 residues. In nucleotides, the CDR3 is TGTGCCAGCAGCTTGGACGCGGGAGAAGAGACCCAGTACTTC. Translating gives CASSLDAGEETQYF.

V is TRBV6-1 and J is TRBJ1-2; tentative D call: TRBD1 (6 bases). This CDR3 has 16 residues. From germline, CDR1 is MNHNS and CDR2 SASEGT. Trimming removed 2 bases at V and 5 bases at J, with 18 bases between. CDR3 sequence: CASSEQRSRGIYGYTF. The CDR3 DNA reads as TGTGCCAGCAGTGAACAGAGGTCCAGGGGCATTTATGGCTACACCTTC.

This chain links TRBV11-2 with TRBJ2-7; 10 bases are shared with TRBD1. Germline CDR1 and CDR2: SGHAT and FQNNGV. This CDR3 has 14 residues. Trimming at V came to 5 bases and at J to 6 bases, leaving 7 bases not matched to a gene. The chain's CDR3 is CASSHLRDRGEQYF. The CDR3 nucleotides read TGTGCCAGCAGCCACCTCCGGGACAGGGGCGAGCAGTACTTC.

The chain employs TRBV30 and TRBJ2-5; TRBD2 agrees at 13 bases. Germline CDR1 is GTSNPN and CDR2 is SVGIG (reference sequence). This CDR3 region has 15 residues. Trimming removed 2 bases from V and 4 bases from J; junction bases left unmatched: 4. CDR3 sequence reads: CAWSPGLAGRETQYF. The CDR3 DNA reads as TGTGCCTGGAGTCCGGGACTAGCGGGGCGAGAGACCCAGTACTTC.

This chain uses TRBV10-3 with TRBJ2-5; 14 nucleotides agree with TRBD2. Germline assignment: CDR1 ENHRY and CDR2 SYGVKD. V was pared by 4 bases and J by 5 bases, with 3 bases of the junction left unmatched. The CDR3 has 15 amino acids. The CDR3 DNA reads TGTGCCATCAGTGGACTAGCGGGAGGGGGGGAGACCCAGTACTTC. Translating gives CAISGLAGGGETQYF.

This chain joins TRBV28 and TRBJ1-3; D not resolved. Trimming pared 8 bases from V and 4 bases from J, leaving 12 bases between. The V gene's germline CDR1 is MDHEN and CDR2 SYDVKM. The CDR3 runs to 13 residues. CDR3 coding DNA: TGTGCCAGCGTTCAAGAGGCAGGAAACACCATATATTTT. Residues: CASVQEAGNTIYF. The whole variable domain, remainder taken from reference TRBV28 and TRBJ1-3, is DVKVTQSSRYLVKRTGEKVFLECVQDMDHENMFWYRQDPGLGLRLIYFSYDVKMKEKGDIPEGYSVSREKKERFSLILESASTNQTSMYLCASVQEAGNTIYFGEGSWLTVV.

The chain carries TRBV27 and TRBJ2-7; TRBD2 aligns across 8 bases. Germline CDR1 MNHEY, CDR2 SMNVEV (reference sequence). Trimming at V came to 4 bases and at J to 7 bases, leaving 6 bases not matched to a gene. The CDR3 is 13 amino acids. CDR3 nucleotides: TGTGCCAGCAGTTCCAGAATAGCGGGAGAGCAGTACTTC. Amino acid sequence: CASSSRIAGEQYF.

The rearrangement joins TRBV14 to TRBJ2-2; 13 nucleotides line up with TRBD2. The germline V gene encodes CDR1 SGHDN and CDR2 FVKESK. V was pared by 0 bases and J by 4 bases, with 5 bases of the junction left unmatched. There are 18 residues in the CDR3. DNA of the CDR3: TGTGCCAGCAGCCAAGAACGGGGACTAGCGGGACTCACCGGGGAGCTGTTTTTT. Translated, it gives CASSQERGLAGLTGELFF.

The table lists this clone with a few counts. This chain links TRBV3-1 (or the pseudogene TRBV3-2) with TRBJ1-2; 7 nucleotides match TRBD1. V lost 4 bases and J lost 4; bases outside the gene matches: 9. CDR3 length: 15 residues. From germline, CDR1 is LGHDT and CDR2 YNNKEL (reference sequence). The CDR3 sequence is CASSPDRARSYGYTF. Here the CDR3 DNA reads TGTGCCAGCAGCCCAGACAGGGCTAGGAGCTATGGCTACACCTTC.